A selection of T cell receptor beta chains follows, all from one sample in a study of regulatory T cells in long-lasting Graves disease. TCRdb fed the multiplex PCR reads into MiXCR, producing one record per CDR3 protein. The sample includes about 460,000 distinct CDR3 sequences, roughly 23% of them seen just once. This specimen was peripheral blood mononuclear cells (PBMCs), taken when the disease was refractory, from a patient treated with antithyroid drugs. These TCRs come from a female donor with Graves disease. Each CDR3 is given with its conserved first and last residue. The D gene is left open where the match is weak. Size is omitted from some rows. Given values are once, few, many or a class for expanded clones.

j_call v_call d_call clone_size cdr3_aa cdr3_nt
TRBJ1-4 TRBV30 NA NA CAWSVRTANREKLFF TGTGCCTGGAGTGTACGGACAGCCAATCGAGAAAAACTGTTTTTT
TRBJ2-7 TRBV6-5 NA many CASSSPTGGYEQYF TGTGCCAGCAGTTCTCCGACTGGCGGCTACGAGCAGTACTTC
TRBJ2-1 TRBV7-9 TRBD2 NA CASSGLAGGQFHEQFF TGTGCCAGCAGTGGGCTAGCGGGGGGTCAGTTCCATGAGCAGTTCTTC
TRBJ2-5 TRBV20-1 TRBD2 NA CSARIAGGIQETQYF TGCAGTGCTCGAATAGCGGGAGGAATTCAAGAGACCCAGTACTTC
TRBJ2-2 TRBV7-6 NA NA CASSPLGPGELFF TGTGCCAGCAGCCCCCTAGGTCCCGGGGAGCTGTTTTTT
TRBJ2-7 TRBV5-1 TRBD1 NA CASSLGQGVGEQYF TGCGCCAGCAGCTTGGGACAGGGTGTTGGCGAGCAGTACTTC
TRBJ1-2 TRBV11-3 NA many CASSQDLQAYYGYTF TGCGCCAGCAGCCAAGATCTCCAGGCCTACTATGGCTACACCTTC
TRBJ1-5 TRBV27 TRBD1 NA CASSSGTGGYQPQHF TGTGCCAGCAGTTCCGGGACAGGGGGCTATCAGCCCCAGCATTTT
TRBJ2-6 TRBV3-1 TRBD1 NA CASSQPLRDRGSNVLTF TGTGCCAGCAGCCAACCCCTCCGGGACAGGGGGTCCAACGTCCTGACTTTC
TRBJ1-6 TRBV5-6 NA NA CASSPDGEGALHF TGTGCCAGCAGCCCGGACGGAGAAGGAGCCCTCCACTTT
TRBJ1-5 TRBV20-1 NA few CSARVTGNQPQHF TGCAGTGCCCGGGTGACAGGCAATCAGCCCCAGCATTTT
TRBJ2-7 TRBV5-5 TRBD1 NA CASSSARGSYEQYF TGTGCCAGCAGCTCTGCCAGGGGGTCCTACGAGCAGTACTTC
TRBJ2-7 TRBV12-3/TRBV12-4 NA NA CASRGTLLDEQYF TGTGCCAGTAGAGGGACTCTCCTGGACGAGCAGTACTTC
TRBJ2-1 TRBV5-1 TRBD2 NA CASSFGGRAAADGEQFF TGCGCCAGCAGCTTTGGTGGGAGGGCCGCGGCCGACGGTGAGCAGTTCTTC
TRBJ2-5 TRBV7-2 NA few CASSPDRDNEETQYF TGCGCCAGCAGCCCTGACCGGGACAACGAAGAGACCCAGTACTTC